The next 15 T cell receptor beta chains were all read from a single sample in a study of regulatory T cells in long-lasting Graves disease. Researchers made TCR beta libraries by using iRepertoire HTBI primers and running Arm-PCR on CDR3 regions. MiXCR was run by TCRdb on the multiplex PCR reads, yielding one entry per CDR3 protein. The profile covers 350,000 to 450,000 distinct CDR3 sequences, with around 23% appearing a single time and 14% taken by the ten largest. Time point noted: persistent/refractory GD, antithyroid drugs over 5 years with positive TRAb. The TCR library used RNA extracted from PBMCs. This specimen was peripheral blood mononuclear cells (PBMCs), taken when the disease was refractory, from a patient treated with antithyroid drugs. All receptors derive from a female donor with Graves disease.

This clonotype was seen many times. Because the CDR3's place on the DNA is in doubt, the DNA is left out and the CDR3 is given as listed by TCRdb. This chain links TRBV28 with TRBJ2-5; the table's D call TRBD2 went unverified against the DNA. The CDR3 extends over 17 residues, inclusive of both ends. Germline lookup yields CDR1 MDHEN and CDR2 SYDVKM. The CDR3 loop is CASSSSQAGGPSETQYF.

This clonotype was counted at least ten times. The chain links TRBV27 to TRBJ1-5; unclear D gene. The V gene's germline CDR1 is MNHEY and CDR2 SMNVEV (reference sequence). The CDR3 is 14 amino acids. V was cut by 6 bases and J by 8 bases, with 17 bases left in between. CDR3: CASRPTPGIEPQHF. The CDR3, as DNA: TGTGCCAGCAGGCCGACCCCGGGTATAGAGCCCCAGCATTTT.

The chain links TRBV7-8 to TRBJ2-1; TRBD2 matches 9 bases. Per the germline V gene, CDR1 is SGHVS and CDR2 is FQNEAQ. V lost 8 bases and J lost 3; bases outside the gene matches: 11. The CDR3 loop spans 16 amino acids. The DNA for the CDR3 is TGTGCCAGCCACCTCAGCGGGAGGCCTTACTACAATGAGCAGTTCTTC. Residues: CASHLSGRPYYNEQFF.

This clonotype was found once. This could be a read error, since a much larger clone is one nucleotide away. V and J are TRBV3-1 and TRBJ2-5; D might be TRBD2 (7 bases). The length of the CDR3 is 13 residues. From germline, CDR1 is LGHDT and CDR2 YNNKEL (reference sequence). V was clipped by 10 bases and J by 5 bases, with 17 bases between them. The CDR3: CATQAGGRETQYF. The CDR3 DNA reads TGTGCCACCCAGGCCGGGGGGCGGGAGACCCAGTACTTC.

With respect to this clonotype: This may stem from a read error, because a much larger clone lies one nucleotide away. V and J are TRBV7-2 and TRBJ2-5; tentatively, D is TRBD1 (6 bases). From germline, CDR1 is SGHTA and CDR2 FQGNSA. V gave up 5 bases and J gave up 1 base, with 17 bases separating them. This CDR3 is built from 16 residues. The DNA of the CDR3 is TGTGCCAGCAGCCCAAATATTGGGACACTCCAAGAGACCCAGTACTTC. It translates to CASSPNIGTLQETQYF.

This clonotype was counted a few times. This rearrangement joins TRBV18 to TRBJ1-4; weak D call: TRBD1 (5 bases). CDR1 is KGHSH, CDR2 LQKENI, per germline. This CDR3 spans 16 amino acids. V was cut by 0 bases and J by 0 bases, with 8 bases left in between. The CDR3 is CASSPPTAPTNEKLFF. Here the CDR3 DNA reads TGTGCCAGCTCACCACCGACAGCCCCAACTAATGAAAAACTGTTTTTT.

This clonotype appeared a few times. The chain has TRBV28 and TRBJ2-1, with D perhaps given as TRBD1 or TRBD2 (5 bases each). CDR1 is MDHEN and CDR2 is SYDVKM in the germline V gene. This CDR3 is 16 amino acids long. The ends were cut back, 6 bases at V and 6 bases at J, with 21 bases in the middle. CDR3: CASSPMRGAWGNEQFF. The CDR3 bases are TGTGCCAGCAGCCCAATGAGGGGCGCGTGGGGCAATGAGCAGTTCTTC.

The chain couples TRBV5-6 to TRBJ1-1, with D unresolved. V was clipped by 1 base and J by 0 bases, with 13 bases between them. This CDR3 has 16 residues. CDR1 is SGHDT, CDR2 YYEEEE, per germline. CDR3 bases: TGTGCCAGCAGCTTGTCGTTTCGGGTAATGAACACTGAAGCTTTCTTT. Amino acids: CASSLSFRVMNTEAFF.

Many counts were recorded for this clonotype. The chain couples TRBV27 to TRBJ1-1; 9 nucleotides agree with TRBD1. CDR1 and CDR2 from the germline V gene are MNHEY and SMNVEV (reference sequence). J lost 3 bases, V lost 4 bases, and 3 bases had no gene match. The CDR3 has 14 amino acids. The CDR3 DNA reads TGTGCCAGCAGTTATGGACAGGGGTACACTGAAGCTTTCTTT. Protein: CASSYGQGYTEAFF.

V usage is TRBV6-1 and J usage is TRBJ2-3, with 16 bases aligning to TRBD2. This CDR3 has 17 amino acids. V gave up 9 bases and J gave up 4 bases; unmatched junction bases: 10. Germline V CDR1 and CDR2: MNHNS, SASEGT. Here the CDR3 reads CASPPGTSGRAPDTQYF. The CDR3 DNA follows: TGTGCCAGTCCTCCCGGGACTAGCGGGAGGGCCCCAGATACGCAGTATTTT.

CDR3 protein: CASSHSGDGQPQHF. CDR3 sequence (DNA): TGCGCCAGCAGCCATTCAGGGGATGGGCAGCCCCAGCATTTT. The chain recombines TRBV4-1 with TRBJ1-5, with D possibly being TRBD1 (6 bases). The length of the CDR3 is 14 residues. Germline CDR1 is MGHRA and CDR2 is YSYEKL. The ends were cut back, 3 bases at V and 7 bases at J, with 13 bases in the middle.

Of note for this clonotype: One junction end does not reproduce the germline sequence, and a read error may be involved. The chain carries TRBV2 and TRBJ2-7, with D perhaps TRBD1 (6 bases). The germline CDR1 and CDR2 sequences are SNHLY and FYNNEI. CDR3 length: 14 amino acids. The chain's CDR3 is CASSEDRHLSEQYF. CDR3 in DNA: TGCGCCAGCAGTGAAGACAGGCATCTCAGCGAGCAGTACTTC.

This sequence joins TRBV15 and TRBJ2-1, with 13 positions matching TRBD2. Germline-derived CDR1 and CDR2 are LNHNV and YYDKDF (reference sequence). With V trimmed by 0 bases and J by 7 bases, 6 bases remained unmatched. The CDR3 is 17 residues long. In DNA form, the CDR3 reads TGTGCCACCAGCAGAGATACCGCGACTAGCGGGAGGAATGAGCAGTTCTTC. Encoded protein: CATSRDTATSGRNEQFF.

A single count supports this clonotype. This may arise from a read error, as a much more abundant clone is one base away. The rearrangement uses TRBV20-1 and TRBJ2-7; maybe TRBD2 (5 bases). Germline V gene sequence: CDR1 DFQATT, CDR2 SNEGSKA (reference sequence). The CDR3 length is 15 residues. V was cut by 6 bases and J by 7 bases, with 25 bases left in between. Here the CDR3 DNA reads TGCAGTGCCAGTGGGCGTTCGCCCTCTAGGAGGGAGCAGTACTTC. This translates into CSASGRSPSRREQYF.

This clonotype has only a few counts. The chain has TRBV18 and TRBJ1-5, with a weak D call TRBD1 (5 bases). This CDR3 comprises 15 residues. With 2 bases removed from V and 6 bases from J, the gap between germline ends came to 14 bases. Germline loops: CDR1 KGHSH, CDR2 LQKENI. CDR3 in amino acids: CASSPNSGAVQPQHF. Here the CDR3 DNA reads TGTGCCAGCTCACCAAATAGTGGGGCAGTTCAGCCCCAGCATTTT.